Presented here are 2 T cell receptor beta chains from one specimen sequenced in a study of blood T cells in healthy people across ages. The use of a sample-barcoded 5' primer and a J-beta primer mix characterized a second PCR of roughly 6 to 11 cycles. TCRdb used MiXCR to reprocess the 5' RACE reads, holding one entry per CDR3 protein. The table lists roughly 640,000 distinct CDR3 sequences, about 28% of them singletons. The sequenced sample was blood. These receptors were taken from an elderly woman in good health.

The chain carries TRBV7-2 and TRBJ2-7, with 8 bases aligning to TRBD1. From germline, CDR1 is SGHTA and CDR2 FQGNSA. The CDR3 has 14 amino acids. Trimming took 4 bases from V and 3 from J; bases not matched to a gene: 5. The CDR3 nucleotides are TGTGCCAGCAGCTCACAGGGGGGAGGCTACGAGCAGTACTTC. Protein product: CASSSQGGGYEQYF.

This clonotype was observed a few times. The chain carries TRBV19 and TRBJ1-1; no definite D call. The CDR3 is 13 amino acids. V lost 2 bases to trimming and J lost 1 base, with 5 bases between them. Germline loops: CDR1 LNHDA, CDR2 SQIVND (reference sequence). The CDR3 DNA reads TGTGCCAGTAGTATACTAAGGAACACTGAAGCTTTCTTT. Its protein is CASSILRNTEAFF.